Below, 5 T cell receptor beta chains from the same sample are listed, as sequenced in a study of blood T cell repertoires in COVID-19 (dated by TCRdb to about 2020). Library preparation was by the immunoSEQ multiplex PCR assay. Here the immuneACCESS table is served through TCRdb, limited to in-frame sequences with V and J called. Missing clones are a known gap in these copies; in checked studies unresolved V genes cover under half, and the rest lacks a known reason. Across this sample there are roughly 260,000 clones, with around 87% seen only once. The ten largest make up under 2.5% of the sample. Material: peripheral blood. The source is a woman aged 45-59 years with acute or convalescent COVID-19.

V is TRBV9 and J is TRBJ1-2, with 7 bases lining up with TRBD1. This CDR3 comprises 15 residues. In germline, CDR1 is SGDLS, CDR2 YYNGEE. Trimming cost V 3 bases and J 8 bases; bases outside gene matches: 13. The CDR3 is CASSGIAGQLAGYTF. The CDR3 bases are TGTGCCAGCAGCGGGATCGCGGGACAGCTGGCCGGCTACACCTTC.

This clone has just one count. The J gene is TRBJ2-3, the V gene TRBV24-1, with 9 bases aligning to TRBD2. Germline loops: CDR1 KGHDR, CDR2 SFDVKD. The trim removed 4 bases at V and 0 bases at J, leaving 4 bases unmatched. This CDR3 contains 16 residues. CDR3 sequence (DNA): TGTGCCACCAGTGACCGAGGACTAGCGAGCACAGATACGCAGTATTTT. Protein: CATSDRGLASTDTQYF.

The genes are TRBV7-8 and TRBJ2-1; D is perhaps TRBD2 (6 bases). Germline assignment: CDR1 SGHVS and CDR2 FQNEAQ. V was clipped by 5 bases and J by 4 bases, with 12 bases between them. CDR3 size: 14 residues. The chain's CDR3 is CASSTQGLYNEQFF. The CDR3 DNA reads TGTGCCAGCAGCACCCAGGGACTTTACAATGAGCAGTTCTTC. The whole variable domain, filled in from reference TRBV7-8 and TRBJ2-1, reads GAGVSQSPRYKVAKRGQDVALRCDPISGHVSLFWYQQALGQGPEFLTYFQNEAQLDKSGLPSDRFFAERPEGSVSTLKIQRTQQEDSAVYLCASSTQGLYNEQFFGPGTRLTVL.

The chain has TRBV5-1 and TRBJ1-1; D not resolved. From germline, CDR1 is SGHRS and CDR2 YFSETQ. Trimming removed 0 bases from V and 1 base from J, with 10 bases in between. The CDR3 is made up of 15 amino acids. The CDR3 DNA sequence: TGCGCCAGCAGCTTGGGGGCGATGACGAACACTGAAGCTTTCTTT. As protein: CASSLGAMTNTEAFF.

The CDR3: CASSLEAGVTGNTIYF. DNA of the CDR3: TGTGCCAGCAGCTTAGAAGCCGGGGTAACTGGAAACACCATATATTTT. This chain uses TRBV11-1 with TRBJ1-3; D is unresolved. The CDR3 consists of 16 residues. CDR1 SGHAT and CDR2 FQDESV come from the germline V gene (reference sequence). Trimming shortened V by 1 base and J by 2 bases, and 12 bases separated the two germline ends.